This is a list of T cell receptor beta chains from one sample in a study of cytomegalovirus exposure and HLA in healthy donors. Data came from immunoSEQ multiplex PCR; TCRdb stores just in-frame clones and leaves some out. The sample consists of 120,000 to 150,000 clones, about 61% of them appearing once. The specimen sequenced was PBMCs. The receptors shown here come from a male donor in good health and CMV-seronegative. Each CDR3 is given with its conserved first and last residue. The D gene is left open where the match is weak. Clone size appears in some rows only: once, few, many, or a class for an expanded clone.

V gene,clone size,J gene,D gene,CDR3 DNA,CDR3 protein
TRBV6-1,.,TRBJ1-6,TRBD1,TGTGCCAGCAGTACCCAAACAGGGGAACGGCCCCTCCACTTT,CASSTQTGERPLHF
TRBV7-2,.,TRBJ2-7,.,TGTGCCAGCAGCTTAGGGGCAGGGTCGTACGAGCAGTACTTC,CASSLGAGSYEQYF
TRBV19,.,TRBJ2-1,TRBD2,TGTGCCAGTAGTATTGGGCCTAGCGGGGGGCCACCCCGGCTCTTC,CASSIGPSGGPPRLF
TRBV11-3,.,TRBJ2-2,TRBD1,TGTGCCAGCATCCGTATCTCCACCGGGACAGGGGCCACCGGGGAGCTGTTTTTT,CASIRISTGTGATGELFF
TRBV6-1,.,TRBJ2-7,.,TGTGCCAGCAGTGAAGGCGGGGGCGCGTACGAGCAGTACTTC,CASSEGGGAYEQYF
TRBV28,.,TRBJ1-5,.,TGTGCCAGCGGGAGGGGCAATCAGCCCCAGCATTTT,CASGRGNQPQHF
TRBV27,.,TRBJ2-7,.,TGTGCCAGCAGTCCCGGACAACCCTACGAGCAGTACTTC,CASSPGQPYEQYF
TRBV5-1,few,TRBJ1-4,.,TGCGCCAGCAGCCCTCCAGCGGGGGGGGGAGAAAAACTGTTTTTT,CASSPPAGGGEKLFF
TRBV27,.,TRBJ2-1,TRBD2,TGTGCCAGCACAGGGCGGGGGGGCTCCTACAATGAGCAGTTCTTC,CASTGRGGSYNEQFF
TRBV12-5,once,TRBJ2-1,TRBD1,TGTGCTAGTGGGTCCCATGACAGGGGTGAGGATGAGCAGTTCTTC,CASGSHDRGEDEQFF
TRBV2,few,TRBJ1-5,TRBD1,TGTGCCAGCAGTAGGGACAGGGATGGCGGTCAGCCCCAGCATTTT,CASSRDRDGGQPQHF
TRBV6-1,.,TRBJ1-3,.,TGTGCCAGCAGTCCGCTCATTAGTAACACCATATATTTT,CASSPLISNTIYF
TRBV27,few,TRBJ2-5,TRBD2,TGTGCCAGCCGCGGATTTTTGGGACTAGGGACAGAGACCCAGTACTTC,CASRGFLGLGTETQYF
TRBV7-7,few,TRBJ2-2,.,TGTGCTAGCAGCTTACAAGGGGAAGGGGAGCTGTTTTTT,CASSLQGEGELFF
TRBV25-1,.,TRBJ2-5,TRBD1,TGTGCCAGCAGAGATACAGGGGGCCCCCAAGAGACCCAGTACTTC,CASRDTGGPQETQYF
TRBV7-2,.,TRBJ2-7,.,TGTGCCAGCAGCATAACCTACGAGCAGTACTTC,CASSITYEQYF
TRBV30,.,TRBJ1-2,TRBD1,TGTGCCTCCCTAGGGGGCTGGGGCTACACCTTC,CASLGGWGYTF
TRBV13,.,TRBJ2-7,TRBD2,TGTGCCAGCAGCTCTCGACTAGCGAAGAACGAGCAGTACTTC,CASSSRLAKNEQYF
TRBV5-1,.,TRBJ1-3,TRBD1,TGCGCCAGCAGCTTGGGTCCGACAGGGGCCCTCTCTGGAAACACCATATATTTT,CASSLGPTGALSGNTIYF
TRBV6-5,.,TRBJ1-4,TRBD1,TGTGCCAGCAGTTTACAGGGGGCGCTTAGTGAAAAACTGTTTTTT,CASSLQGALSEKLFF
TRBV5-1,.,TRBJ2-7,TRBD1,TGCGCCAGCAGCTTGGGTGGGACAGGGGAGTACGAGCAGTACTTC,CASSLGGTGEYEQYF
TRBV30,few,TRBJ1-1,.,TGTGCCTGGAATAAAGGGGACACTGAAGCTTTCTTT,CAWNKGDTEAFF
TRBV5-1,few,TRBJ2-3,TRBD1,TGCGCCAGCAGCCAAATCGGACAGGGGGTCACAGATACGCAGTATTTT,CASSQIGQGVTDTQYF
TRBV7-2,.,TRBJ2-4,.,TGTGCCAGCAGCTTGGGCAATTTTCTAGGGGTGGACTTC,CASSLGNFLGVDF
TRBV28,.,TRBJ1-2,TRBD1,TGTGCCAGCAGTGGGACCCATGGACAGGGAGCTAACTATGGCTACACCTTC,CASSGTHGQGANYGYTF
TRBV10-1,.,TRBJ2-5,.,TGCGCCAGCAGCAGGGACTTCTCGGGAGAGACCCAGTACTTC,CASSRDFSGETQYF
TRBV28,.,TRBJ1-2,.,TGTGCCAGCAGTCCGGGGGGATACGGCTATGGCTACACCTTC,CASSPGGYGYGYTF
TRBV4-3,.,TRBJ1-2,.,TGCGCCAGCAGCCAAGGGGCGCACTCCTATGGCTACACCTTC,CASSQGAHSYGYTF
TRBV7-9,.,TRBJ1-5,TRBD1,TGTGCCAGCAGCAGAGGGACAGGGGCGCTGAATAGCAATCAGCCCCAGCATTTT,CASSRGTGALNSNQPQHF
TRBV7-3,.,TRBJ2-2,TRBD2,TGTGCCAGCAGCCGCGGGGGGCCCGGGGAGCTGTTTTTT,CASSRGGPGELFF
TRBV19,few,TRBJ1-3,TRBD1,TGTGCCAGTAGCAGGATCCAGTCCGGGACAGGGGGAAACACCATATATTTT,CASSRIQSGTGGNTIYF
TRBV6-5,.,TRBJ2-7,TRBD2,TGTGCCAGTCGACCCCCGGGGGGGCTCTCCTACGAGCAGTACTTC,CASRPPGGLSYEQYF
TRBV18,few,TRBJ1-3,.,TGTGCCAGCTCGACAGTTTCTTCTGGAAACACCATATATTTT,CASSTVSSGNTIYF
TRBV5-6,.,TRBJ2-3,.,TGTGCCAGCAGCTTTATAGGTTTAGAGGTGGATACGCAGTATTTT,CASSFIGLEVDTQYF
TRBV10-2,once,TRBJ1-5,TRBD1,TGCGCCAGCAGTGATTTAGGGGACAGGGTGTCACTTTCCCAGCATTTT,CASSDLGDRVSLSQHF
TRBV15,.,TRBJ2-7,.,TGTGCCACCAGCAGAGACAGGGGCGATCATCTGCAGTACTTC,CATSRDRGDHLQYF
TRBV5-1,.,TRBJ1-2,.,TGCGCCAGCAGCGTGACAGGAACAAACTATGGCTACACCTTC,CASSVTGTNYGYTF
TRBV18,.,TRBJ1-1,.,TGTGCCAGCTCACCGCCGACAGGTGTGAACACTGAAGCTTTCTTT,CASSPPTGVNTEAFF
TRBV30,.,TRBJ1-2,TRBD1,TGTGCCTGGAGACCGGGTAGGGGGCTCTTCCTATCAGGGAACTATGGCTACACCTTC,CAWRPGRGLFLSGNYGYTF
TRBV7-9,once,TRBJ2-7,TRBD1,TGTGCCAGCAGCGGGACAGGGGGGTACGAGCAGTACTTC,CASSGTGGYEQYF
TRBV7-2,.,TRBJ1-6,.,TGTGCCAGCAGCCCCCAAGGGCAGGGGTCACCCCTCCACTTT,CASSPQGQGSPLHF
TRBV6-5,.,TRBJ1-2,.,TGTGCCAGCAGTCTCTCGGATAGGGGATATGGCTACACCTTC,CASSLSDRGYGYTF
TRBV2,few,TRBJ2-2,.,TGTGCCAGCAGTGACTCCAGGGTGTTTGGCACCGGGGAGCTGTTTTTT,CASSDSRVFGTGELFF
TRBV7-9,.,TRBJ1-6,.,TGTGCCAGCAGCTTAGACGGTTATTCACCCCTCCACTTT,CASSLDGYSPLHF